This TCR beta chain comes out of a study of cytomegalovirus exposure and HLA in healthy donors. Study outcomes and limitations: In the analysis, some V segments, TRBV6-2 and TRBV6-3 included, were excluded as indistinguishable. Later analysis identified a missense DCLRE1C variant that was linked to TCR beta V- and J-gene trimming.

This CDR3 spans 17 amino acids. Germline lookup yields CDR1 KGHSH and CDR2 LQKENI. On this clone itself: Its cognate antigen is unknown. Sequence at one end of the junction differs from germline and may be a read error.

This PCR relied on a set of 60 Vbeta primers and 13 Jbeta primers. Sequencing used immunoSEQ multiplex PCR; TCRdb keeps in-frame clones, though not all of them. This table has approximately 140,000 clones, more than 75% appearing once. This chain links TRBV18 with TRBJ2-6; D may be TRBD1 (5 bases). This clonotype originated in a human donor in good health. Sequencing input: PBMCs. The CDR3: CASSPGRVLSGANVLTF. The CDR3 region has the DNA TGTGCCAGCTCACCAGGCAGGGTGCTCTCTGGGGCCAACGTCCTGACTTTT.